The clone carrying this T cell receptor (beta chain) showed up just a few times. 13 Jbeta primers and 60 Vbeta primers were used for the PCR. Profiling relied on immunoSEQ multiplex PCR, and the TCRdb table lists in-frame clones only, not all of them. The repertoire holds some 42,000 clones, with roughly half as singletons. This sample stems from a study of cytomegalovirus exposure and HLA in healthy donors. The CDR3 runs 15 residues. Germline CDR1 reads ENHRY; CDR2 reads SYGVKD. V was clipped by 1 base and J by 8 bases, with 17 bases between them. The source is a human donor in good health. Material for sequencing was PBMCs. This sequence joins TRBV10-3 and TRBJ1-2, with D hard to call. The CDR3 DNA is TGTGCCATCAGTGAGTTTTTGACGCAAGCAGGAGGCTACACCTTC. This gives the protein CAISEFLTQAGGYTF.